This T cell receptor (beta chain) was sequenced in a study of T cell repertoires in cytomegalovirus infection. Study information: Used in the study were CMV epitopes, some recently identified and HLA-C-restricted, others well-studied and HLA-B-restricted. Study-level results: HLA-C-restricted TCR beta clonotypes specific for CMV led the ex vivo response.

TCRdb re-called the reads with MiXCR, one entry per CDR3 protein. Altogether about 270,000 distinct CDR3 sequences are present, approximately 22% being singletons, with the ten largest covering about 21%. Details on this clonotype: The antigen is unknown.

CDR1 and CDR2 from the germline V gene are MNHEY and SMNVEV (reference sequence). The CDR3 is 15 residues long. V lost 5 bases and J lost 2; bases outside the gene matches: 5. The genes are TRBV27 and TRBJ2-5; 10 bases are a match to TRBD2. The sequences come from cultured PBMCs, collected from culture after CMV antigen stimulation. The source is a human donor in good health (CMV status not recorded). Some clones in this sample may be carry-over from other donors' samples. The CDR3 sequence is CASSQGTSEQETQYF. CDR3 nucleotides: TGTGCCAGCAGTCAGGGGACTAGCGAGCAAGAGACCCAGTACTTC.